This TCR beta chain was sequenced in a study of T cells after somatic rescue of genetic block. Sequenced by immunoSEQ multiplex PCR; TCRdb stores in-frame clones only, minus some. The repertoire holds 88,000 or so clones, about nine tenths seen once, with roughly 1.7% in the top ten. Trimming at V came to 6 bases and at J to 6 bases, leaving 3 bases not matched to a gene. CDR1 is LNHDA, CDR2 SQIVND, per germline (reference sequence). The CDR3 spans 13 residues. This chain connects TRBV19 to TRBJ2-1; 9 positions agree with TRBD1. The specimen was peripheral blood mononuclear cells (PBMCs). The sequence came from a woman between 18 and 29 years old. CDR3 protein: CASRVTGGNEQFF. The DNA for the CDR3 is TGTGCCAGTAGGGTGACAGGGGGCAATGAGCAGTTCTTC.